These 18 T cell receptor beta chains share one sample of origin, sequenced in a study of blood T cell repertoires in COVID-19 (dated by TCRdb to about 2020). The library relied on the immunoSEQ multiplex PCR assay. Here the immuneACCESS table is served through TCRdb, limited to in-frame sequences with V and J called. Missing clones are a known gap in these copies; in checked studies unresolved V genes cover under half, and the rest lacks a known reason. The sample profile shows around 250,000 clones; more than 70% of them were found once. Of the sample, more than 1% is held by the ten largest clones. The source material was PBMCs or T cells enriched from blood (not recorded which). The receptor source for this set is a woman aged 40-49 years with acute COVID-19.

V usage is TRBV19 and J usage is TRBJ1-5; D possibly corresponds to TRBD1 (6 bases). The V end lost 4 bases, the J end lost 5 bases, and 18 bases lay between the germline ends. Germline V gene lookup returns CDR1 LNHDA and CDR2 SQIVND (reference sequence). The CDR3 loop spans 16 amino acids. In DNA, the CDR3 is TGTGCCAGTAGTAAGGGGGTAGGGGGTCCTTATCAGCCCCAGCATTTT. As protein: CASSKGVGGPYQPQHF.

V usage is TRBV5-4 and J usage is TRBJ1-6; the D is unclear. V was trimmed by 6 bases and J by 10 bases, leaving 14 bases between them. Germline V gene lookup returns CDR1 SGHNT and CDR2 YYREEE (reference sequence). This CDR3 has 13 amino acids. This chain's CDR3 is CASNQTPRSPLHF. For the CDR3, the DNA is TGTGCCAGCAACCAAACGCCCAGGTCACCCCTCCACTTT.

The chain has TRBV7-6 and TRBJ2-7; TRBD2 matches 7 bases. The CDR3 is 16 amino acids. Per germline, CDR1 SGHVS and CDR2 FNYEAQ. The V segment lost 5 bases and the J segment 3 bases; nucleotides outside the gene matches: 13. The CDR3 coding sequence is TGTGCCAGCAGCCCCATGCGGCTAGCGGATAACTACGAGCAGTACGTC. It encodes CASSPMRLADNYEQYV.

The J gene is TRBJ2-3, the V gene TRBV27, with TRBD2 identical over 10 bases. The CDR3 spans 18 residues. J gave up 0 bases and V 5 bases, and 11 bases lay outside the gene matches. Germline-derived CDR1 and CDR2 are MNHEY and SMNVEV (reference sequence). This CDR3 reads CASSLGLAVSPSTDTQYF. CDR3 sequence (DNA): TGTGCCAGCAGTCTCGGACTAGCGGTTAGCCCTAGCACAGATACGCAGTATTTT.

The V and J genes are TRBV10-1 and TRBJ1-5; 8 bases fit TRBD1. CDR1 and CDR2 (germline): WNHNN, SYGVQD (reference sequence). V shed 4 bases and J 4 bases; nucleotides not matched to a gene: 15. This CDR3 region has 18 residues. The CDR3 reads CASSGADRGSVSNQPQHF. In DNA, the CDR3 is TGCGCCAGCAGTGGGGCCGACAGGGGCTCTGTCTCGAATCAGCCCCAGCATTTT.

This chain links TRBV7-9 with TRBJ1-6; unclear D gene. CDR1 is SEHNR and CDR2 is FQNEAQ in the germline V gene (reference sequence). V was shortened by 1 base and J by 14 bases, with 9 bases between the two germline ends. This CDR3 has 12 amino acids. The CDR3 spells CASSLDVGSLHF. In DNA form, the CDR3 reads TGTGCCAGCAGCTTAGATGTGGGCTCCCTCCACTTT.

The CDR3 coding sequence is TGTGCCAGCACCCCCACCGACAGAGCCGTTAACTATGGCTACACCTTC. This sequence encodes CASTPTDRAVNYGYTF. The genes are TRBV25-1 and TRBJ1-2, with TRBD1 as a possible D gene (5 bases). Germline CDR1 and CDR2: MGHDK and SYGVNS. The CDR3 extends over 16 amino acids. V was cut by 7 bases and J by 1 base, with 19 bases left in between.

This chain connects TRBV25-1 to TRBJ1-2, with TRBD1 matching over 8 bases. From germline, CDR1 is MGHDK and CDR2 SYGVNS. V was pared by 3 bases and J by 5 bases, with 11 bases of the junction left unmatched. There are 16 residues in the CDR3. The DNA for the CDR3 is TGTGCCAGCAGTGACCCCGGACAGGGAGTCCAGTATGGCTACACCTTC. Translated: CASSDPGQGVQYGYTF.

J is TRBJ2-7 and V is TRBV7-9; D remains ambiguous. Germline V gene data show CDR1 as SEHNR and CDR2 as FQNEAQ (reference sequence). The CDR3 is 13 amino acids. V shed 0 bases and J shed 3 bases, with 6 bases lying between them. The CDR3 protein is CASSLASNYEQYF. DNA for the CDR3: TGTGCCAGCAGCTTAGCGTCAAACTACGAGCAGTACTTC.

The chain is built from TRBV27 and TRBJ2-3, with D possibly being TRBD2 (6 bases). In germline, CDR1 is MNHEY, CDR2 SMNVEV (reference sequence). The CDR3 has 15 amino acids. Trimming removed 5 bases at V and 2 bases at J, with 14 bases between. CDR3 sequence reads: CASSATSWTTDTQYF. The CDR3 DNA reads as TGTGCCAGCAGTGCTACTAGCTGGACCACAGATACGCAGTATTTT.

V gene TRBV10-2 combines with J gene TRBJ1-4; possibly TRBD1 for D (6 bases). Looked up from germline, CDR1 is WSHSY and CDR2 is SAAADI. This CDR3 spans 11 amino acids. V dropped 8 bases and J dropped 7 bases, with 8 bases sitting between them. The CDR3 spells CASQGFEKLFF. CDR3 nucleotides: TGCGCCAGCCAGGGGTTTGAAAAACTGTTTTTT.

This clone has a single count. This chain connects TRBV10-3 to TRBJ2-1, with 9 bases matching TRBD2. This CDR3 is built from 16 residues. Germline values: CDR1 ENHRY, CDR2 SYGVKD. V was clipped by 2 bases and J by 1 base; unmatched bases: 3. The CDR3 DNA follows: TGTGCCATCAGTGAGCCGAGCGGGAGGTCCTACAATGAGCAGTTCTTC. Its protein is CAISEPSGRSYNEQFF.

This chain connects TRBV6-4 to TRBJ1-1; a possible D gene is TRBD1 (5 bases). V lost 6 bases and J 7 bases, leaving 18 bases between the germline ends. Germline V lookup: CDR1 MRHNA, CDR2 SNTAGT. This CDR3 region has 14 residues. The DNA of the CDR3 is TGTGCCAGCAGAAGAGACAGAACGTCGGATGAAGCTTTCTTT. Translation gives CASRRDRTSDEAFF.

There are a few counts of this clone. The J gene is TRBJ2-5, the V gene TRBV10-3; 7 positions match TRBD1. V dropped 3 bases and J dropped 1; count of bases not matched to a gene: 2. Germline V CDR1 and CDR2: ENHRY, SYGVKD. The CDR3 spans 14 residues. Here the CDR3 DNA reads TGTGCCATCAGTGATTGGGACAGCCAAGAGACCCAGTACTTC. As protein: CAISDWDSQETQYF.

The chain uses TRBV19 and TRBJ2-1; a possible D gene is TRBD2 (6 bases). The germline CDR1 and CDR2 sequences are LNHDA and SQIVND (reference sequence). The CDR3 covers 14 residues. V was shortened by 4 bases and J by 8 bases, with 15 bases between the two germline ends. The chain's CDR3 is CASSTNPSVYEQFF. The CDR3 DNA reads as TGTGCCAGTAGTACGAACCCTAGCGTCTATGAGCAGTTCTTC.

This chain links TRBV10-3 with TRBJ1-1; D not resolved. V gave up 2 bases and J gave up 0 bases, with 7 bases separating them. CDR1 is ENHRY, CDR2 SYGVKD, per germline. CDR3 length: 14 amino acids. The CDR3 coding sequence is TGTGCCATCAGTGAGCAACAGATGAACACTGAAGCTTTCTTT. This translates into CAISEQQMNTEAFF.

V is TRBV21-1 and J is TRBJ2-5; TRBD1, the table's D call, lacks a check against the DNA. TRBV21-1 is a recognized pseudogene. CDR3 length equals 13 residues. This CDR3 is CASWRGGAETQYF. The CDR3 DNA reads as TGTGCCAGCTGGCGAGGGGGTGCAGAGACCCAGTACTTC.

The chain is built from TRBV9 and TRBJ1-1; D is ambiguous. Trimming removed 3 bases from V and 4 bases from J, with 16 bases in between. In germline, CDR1 is SGDLS, CDR2 YYNGEE. This CDR3 spans 15 amino acids. The CDR3 sequence: CASSARLEGSTEAFF. CDR3 DNA: TGTGCCAGCAGCGCTCGCCTTGAGGGAAGCACTGAAGCTTTCTTT.